This TCR beta chain was retrieved from a study of CD8 T cells in Susac syndrome (dated by TCRdb to between 2018 and 2020). Concerning the study at large: Of the Susac syndrome patients who were sequenced, eight were in clinical remission while more than five had clinically active disease. The study used repertoire sequencing to test whether antigen drove CD8+ T cell activation and differentiation in Susac syndrome. At blood withdrawal, Susac syndrome patients were either therapy-naive, taking corticosteroids (in some cases with IVIg as well), or taking IVIg alone. Clonality of the CD8+ T cell repertoire was compared between around 13 healthy donors, roughly 14 Susac syndrome patients and 15 or so multiple sclerosis patients.

Peripheral blood CD8+ and CD4+ T cells from healthy donors, Susac syndrome patients and multiple sclerosis patients were profiled using high-throughput TCR beta sequencing. The Susac syndrome patients fulfilled recently defined diagnostic criteria for either definite or probable disease. Bulk CD8+ and CD4+ T cells were purified by magnetic negative isolation, while CD8+ TEMRA cells were enriched using FACS. Blood was collected in EDTA tubes and processed within 24 hours, with PBMCs isolated through density gradient centrifugation. PBMCs intended for TCR sequencing were frozen in liquid nitrogen and were later thawed in a 37 degrees C water bath. A purity of at least 90% was achieved for sorted or isolated CD4+, CD8+ and CD8+ TEMRA cells. RNA was extracted using the RNeasy kit, and roughly 0.5 to 1 microgram was reverse transcribed with random hexamers. The immunoSEQ multiplex PCR assay, which covers 54 Vbeta and 13 Jbeta segments, was used to amplify TCR beta CDR3 regions. PCR amplification bias was corrected using a synthetic template baseline for primer optimization and computational correction. As for the authors' bioinformatics: Reads were assigned to V, D and J genes according to IMGT and analyzed in immunoSEQ Analyzer, with only productive sequences retained. Clonality was calculated as one minus the Shannon entropy normalized by log2 of the number of productive unique sequences. For each patient and control, public and private clones were evaluated among the 100 most prevalent clones. Susac-specific clones were defined as absent from healthy and MS cohorts, some 1,000 published viral clones and other ImmuneACCESS disease sequences. TCRdb itself trimmed the public reads at Q25 with fastp, ran MiXCR and retained productive beta chains. Rows with a matching CDR3 protein are joined into one entry that keeps the most common DNA and genes. The authors' filters were not applied to this entry. For this sample there are around 130,000 distinct CDR3 sequences; 85% to 95% appear just once. The biggest ten clones account for about 0.28% of the sample.

On the study overall, not on this receptor specifically: CD8+ repertoires in Susac syndrome showed clonal expansion, which was highest in CD8+ TEMRA cells and was greater in clinically active patients than in remitting patients. Looking at Susac-specific public clones, the researchers identified over 15 in the total CD8+ repertoire and 4 or 5 in the CD8+ TEMRA repertoire. The number of individuals in the TCR sequencing and HLA analysis was recognized as being relatively small.

Comments on this clonotype: Its antigen is not yet known. No per-base quality is available; no much larger clone lies one base away.

The CDR3 sequence holds 15 residues, the cysteine and phenylalanine included. CDR3 DNA is the only sequence kept; it has 45 bases, read in frame from the first base. For CDR1 and CDR2, the germline V gene lists SGHRS and YFSETQ. Trimming takes 0 bases from V and 2 bases from J, and the germline ends sit 12 bases apart. Sequenced sample: CD8+ T cells from PBMCs. This receptor chain uses TRBV5-1 and TRBJ2-7; no D gene is confidently identified. The clonotype was recovered from a human donor with Susac syndrome. At the DNA level, the sequence is TGCGCCAGCAGCTTGGAGATGGCCGGAGCCTACGAGCAGTACTTC. Translated, this gives CASSLEMAGAYEQYF.